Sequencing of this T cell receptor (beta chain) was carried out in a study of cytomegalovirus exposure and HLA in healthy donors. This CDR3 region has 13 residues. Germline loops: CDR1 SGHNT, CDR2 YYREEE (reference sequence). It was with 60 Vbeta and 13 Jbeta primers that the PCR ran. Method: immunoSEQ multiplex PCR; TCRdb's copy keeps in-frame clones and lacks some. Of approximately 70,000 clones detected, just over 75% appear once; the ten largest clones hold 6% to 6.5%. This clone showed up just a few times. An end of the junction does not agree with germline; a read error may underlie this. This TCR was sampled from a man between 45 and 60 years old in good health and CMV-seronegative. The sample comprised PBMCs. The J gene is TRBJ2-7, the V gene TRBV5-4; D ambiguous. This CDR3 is CASTLPSLSEQYF. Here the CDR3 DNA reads TGTGCCAGCACCTTGCCCTCCCTCTCCGAGCAGTACTTC.